This T cell receptor (beta chain) was documented in a study of early T cells in non-severe SARS-CoV-2 infection. Study details: Unpaired chains resulted from sequencing bulk RNA of unsorted whole blood.

In TCRdb, the 5' RACE reads were re-called with MiXCR into one record per CDR3 protein. The data hold approximately 77,000 distinct CDR3 sequences, with about 12% observed a single time. The germline V gene has CDR1 SGHTA and CDR2 FQGTGA. Trimming left V 5 bases short and J 2 bases short, with 7 bases between. CDR3 length: 13 residues. This clonotype has only a few counts. This chain connects TRBV7-3 to TRBJ1-3; D ambiguous. The sequencing here drew on whole blood, taken at baseline. The receptor was isolated from an adult who was a healthcare worker with PCR-confirmed SARS-CoV-2 infection or an uninfected control (not recorded which). The donor label of this sample is uncertain. The CDR3 DNA reads as TGTGCCAGCAGCCCTGCCGCTGGAAACACCATATATTTT. Amino acid sequence: CASSPAAGNTIYF. The full variable domain, completed using reference TRBV7-3 and TRBJ1-3, is GAGVSQTPSNKVTEKGKYVELRCDPISGHTALYWYRQSLGQGPEFLIYFQGTGAADDSGLPNDRFFAVRPEGSVSTLKIQRTERGDSAVYLCASSPAAGNTIYFGEGSWLTVV.